These 23 T cell receptor beta chains were sequenced from one sample in a study of multiple sclerosis patients with progressive multifocal leukoencephalopathy (dated by TCRdb to between 2018 and 2020). Libraries were built with the immunoSEQ multiplex PCR assay. Imported from immuneACCESS, the table was reduced by TCRdb to in-frame sequences with V and J called. These copies leave out some clones; in studies compared against another copy, an unresolved V gene accounts for under half, and the cause of the remainder is not known. Present in this sample are fewer than 40,000 clones, approximately 88% of which were seen just once. The ten largest clonotypes hold under 6% of the sample. The sample's time point label, in plain terms: time of PML onset. Read against the paper, the sample's treatment or condition label means: on natalizumab therapy at sampling. The sequencing here drew on PBMCs, taken from a patient treated with natalizumab. These receptors all stem from a middle-aged woman with progressive multifocal leukoencephalopathy.

The rearrangement links TRBV19 to TRBJ2-7; maybe TRBD1 (5 bases). The CDR3 length is 15 residues. The germline V and J ends were trimmed by 5 bases and 2 bases, with 16 bases remaining between them. Germline V gene data show CDR1 as LNHDA and CDR2 as SQIVND (reference sequence). DNA of the CDR3: TGTGCCAGTAGTCCCCGAGTTTCAGGGCCCTACGAGCAGTACTTC. Its protein product is CASSPRVSGPYEQYF. Looking up the rest from reference TRBV19 and TRBJ2-7 gives the full variable domain: DGGITQSPKYLFRKEGQNVTLSCEQNLNHDAMYWYRQDPGQGLRLIYYSQIVNDFQKGDIAEGYSVSREKKESFPLTVTSAQKNPTAFYLCASSPRVSGPYEQYFGPGTRLTVT.

The rearrangement uses TRBV4-3 and TRBJ1-5; no clear D gene. CDR1 and CDR2 (germline): LGHNA, YSLEER. The length of the CDR3 is 13 residues. Trimming shortened V by 0 bases and J by 5 bases, and 5 bases separated the two germline ends. In DNA form, the CDR3 reads TGCGCCAGCAGCCAAGACGCTCATCAGCCCCAGCATTTT. Protein sequence: CASSQDAHQPQHF.

CDR3 protein: CASAPGGAQETQYF. The CDR3 nucleotides read TGTGCCAGCGCACCGGGGGGAGCCCAAGAGACCCAGTACTTC. J is TRBJ2-5 and V is TRBV19, with 7 bases fitting TRBD2. The J segment lost 1 base and the V segment lost 9 bases, leaving 8 bases of the junction unmatched. Germline-derived CDR1 and CDR2 are LNHDA and SQIVND (reference sequence). The CDR3 loop spans 14 amino acids.

The rearrangement joins TRBV29-1 to TRBJ2-1; the match to TRBD2 covers 11 bases. CDR3 length equals 12 residues. The V gene end was trimmed by 4 bases and the J gene end by 12 bases; junction bases not matched to a gene: 5. The V gene's germline CDR1 is SQVTM and CDR2 ANQGSEA. This CDR3 is CSVVLAGGSQFF. The CDR3 DNA reads TGCAGCGTTGTCCTAGCGGGAGGTTCGCAGTTCTTC.

The V and J genes are TRBV30 and TRBJ2-7; 9 nucleotides align to TRBD1. CDR3 length: 14 amino acids. The V gene's germline CDR1 is GTSNPN and CDR2 SVGIG (reference sequence). Trimming removed 1 base from V and 4 bases from J; junction bases left unmatched: 5. The CDR3 DNA follows: TGTGCCTGGAGTGAAGGGACAGGGCAATACGAGCAGTACTTC. Protein product: CAWSEGTGQYEQYF.

This chain connects TRBV6-5 to TRBJ1-1; D is uncertain. The CDR3 has 13 amino acids. In germline, CDR1 is MNHEY, CDR2 SVGAGI. Trimming took off 5 bases at V and 1 base at J, with 8 bases between the two ends. The CDR3 nucleotides read TGTGCCAGCAGTGCCAGAGAGAACACTGAAGCTTTCTTT. Its protein product is CASSARENTEAFF.

The chain is built from TRBV25-1 and TRBJ1-3; D is uncertain. CDR1 is MGHDK and CDR2 is SYGVNS in the germline V gene. Trimming stripped 4 bases from V and 0 bases from J, with 10 bases between. The CDR3 length is 15 residues. The CDR3 DNA sequence: TGTGCCAGCAGTGTCATAGGCGTCTCTGGAAACACCATATATTTT. This translates into CASSVIGVSGNTIYF.

V is TRBV4-1 and J is TRBJ2-5; TRBD2 matches at 11 bases. CDR3 length: 15 amino acids. Germline V CDR1 and CDR2: MGHRA, YSYEKL. Unmatched junction bases numbered 2, after V lost 0 bases and J lost 5 bases. DNA for the CDR3: TGCGCCAGCAGCCAAGAGGTAGCGGGAGGGGAGACCCAGTACTTC. Protein: CASSQEVAGGETQYF.

This clone has a single count. J is TRBJ1-3 and V is TRBV28; D remains ambiguous. Germline CDR1 and CDR2: MDHEN and SYDVKM. This CDR3 region has 17 residues. The germline V and J ends were trimmed by 1 base and 0 bases, with 13 bases remaining between them. For the CDR3, the DNA is TGTGCCAGCAGTTTATATCAAGGACTTGGCTCTGGAAACACCATATATTTT. The encoded protein is CASSLYQGLGSGNTIYF.

V gene TRBV4-1 combines with J gene TRBJ2-3; D is undetermined. V was clipped by 4 bases and J by 2 bases, with 19 bases between them. Germline CDR1 is MGHRA and CDR2 is YSYEKL. The CDR3 runs to 17 residues. The CDR3 loop is CASSRFTGPGSTDTQYF. CDR3 bases: TGCGCCAGCAGCCGTTTTACTGGGCCTGGATCCACAGATACGCAGTATTTT.

The rearrangement joins TRBV18 to TRBJ1-5; 9 bases are a match to TRBD1. Germline V gene data show CDR1 as KGHSH and CDR2 as LQKENI. CDR3 size: 17 residues. The V gene end was trimmed by 3 bases and the J gene end by 0 bases; junction bases not matched to a gene: 6. The DNA for the CDR3 is TGTGCCAGCTCACCCGGGACAGGGATCTATAGCAATCAGCCCCAGCATTTT. Translated: CASSPGTGIYSNQPQHF.

The rearrangement uses TRBV2 and TRBJ2-1; TRBD2 matches at 9 bases. With 7 bases clipped from V and 4 bases from J, the junction kept 14 bases outside the gene matches. The CDR3 is 17 residues long. CDR1 is SNHLY and CDR2 is FYNNEI in the germline V gene. CDR3 sequence: CASKRSSGGLGYNEQFF. In DNA form, the CDR3 reads TGTGCCAGCAAAAGAAGTAGCGGGGGCCTGGGGTACAATGAGCAGTTCTTC.

V and J are TRBV19 and TRBJ1-1; possibly TRBD1 for D (6 bases). Germline V gene sequence: CDR1 LNHDA, CDR2 SQIVND (reference sequence). The CDR3 has 14 residues. Trimming pared 2 bases from V and 2 bases from J, leaving 9 bases between. CDR3 sequence: CASSIQGFNTEAFF. CDR3 coding DNA: TGTGCCAGTAGTATACAGGGGTTCAACACTGAAGCTTTCTTT.

This chain uses TRBV30 with TRBJ1-4; D possibly corresponds to TRBD1 (5 bases). This CDR3 is built from 15 residues. V was clipped by 7 bases and J by 3 bases, with 18 bases between them. CDR1 and CDR2 from the germline V gene are GTSNPN and SVGIG (reference sequence). This chain's CDR3 is CASRQRLSPNEKLFF. CDR3 nucleotides: TGTGCCTCCAGACAGAGACTAAGCCCTAATGAAAAACTGTTTTTT.

This chain joins TRBV18 and TRBJ1-4; D is unresolved. Trimming shortened V by 5 bases and J by 3 bases, and 7 bases separated the two germline ends. Germline lookup yields CDR1 KGHSH and CDR2 LQKENI. The length of the CDR3 is 13 residues. The CDR3, as DNA: TGTGCCAGCTCAGGTGGACCTAATGAAAAACTGTTTTTT. Encoded protein: CASSGGPNEKLFF.

V and J are TRBV4-3 and TRBJ1-1; D is possibly TRBD1 (6 bases). Per the germline V gene, CDR1 is LGHNA and CDR2 is YSLEER. Trimming stripped 0 bases from V and 4 bases from J, with 12 bases between. This CDR3 comprises 15 residues. CDR3 amino acids: CASSQDDRGGTEAFF. The CDR3 DNA sequence: TGCGCCAGCAGCCAAGACGATAGGGGGGGCACTGAAGCTTTCTTT.

This clone has only one observation. The V and J genes are TRBV5-8 and TRBJ1-1; 9 bases agree with TRBD1. The V gene's germline CDR1 is SGHTS and CDR2 YDEGEE. The CDR3 sequence is 16 residues long. V lost 4 bases to trimming and J lost 0 bases; unmatched junction nucleotides: 7. CDR3 nucleotide sequence: TGTGCCAGCAGCCCCGGGACAGGGATTATGAACACTGAAGCTTTCTTT. Its protein is CASSPGTGIMNTEAFF.

The rearrangement joins TRBV7-7 to TRBJ2-1; D tentatively reads TRBD1 or TRBD2 (5 bases each). CDR1 and CDR2 (germline): SSHAT, FNYEAQ (reference sequence). Trimming left V 1 base short and J 9 bases short, with 10 bases between. The CDR3 is 13 residues long. The CDR3 nucleotides are TGTGCCAGCAGCTTAGAGAGGGGTTTTGAGCAGTTCTTC. It specifies CASSLERGFEQFF.

The V and J genes are TRBV7-2 and TRBJ1-2; 9 positions agree with TRBD1. V dropped 4 bases and J dropped 8; count of bases not matched to a gene: 11. Germline loops: CDR1 SGHTA, CDR2 FQGNSA. CDR3 length equals 15 residues. The CDR3 sequence: CASSSGQGILLGYTF. The CDR3 bases are TGTGCCAGCAGCTCTGGACAGGGGATTTTACTCGGCTACACCTTC.

This rearrangement joins TRBV27 to TRBJ1-6; 8 bases align to TRBD1. Germline CDR1 MNHEY, CDR2 SMNVEV (reference sequence). V lost 8 bases, J lost 7 bases, and 7 bases stayed unmatched. This CDR3 spans 14 amino acids. The CDR3 reads CASRQGTRNSPLHF. In DNA, the CDR3 is TGTGCCAGCCGACAGGGGACGCGGAATTCACCCCTCCACTTT.

The chain joins TRBV6-1 to TRBJ1-5, with 8 bases lining up with TRBD1. The trim removed 6 bases at V and 4 bases at J, leaving 5 bases unmatched. The CDR3 is 14 residues long. The V gene's germline CDR1 is MNHNS and CDR2 SASEGT. CDR3 amino acids: CASSRTGINQPQHF. The CDR3 nucleotides read TGTGCCAGCAGCCGGACAGGGATTAATCAGCCCCAGCATTTT.

The V call is TRBV7-2, the J call TRBJ2-3; 8 bases match TRBD2. J gave up 0 bases and V 3 bases, and 8 bases lay outside the gene matches. The CDR3 runs to 17 residues. Germline assignment: CDR1 SGHTA and CDR2 FQGNSA. CDR3 protein: CASSFIGTRGSTDTQYF. In nucleotides, the CDR3 is TGTGCCAGCAGCTTTATTGGGACTAGGGGGAGCACAGATACGCAGTATTTT.

The V gene is TRBV19, the J gene TRBJ1-1; 9 nucleotides match TRBD1. The CDR3 contains 16 residues. V was pared by 3 bases and J by 3 bases, with 8 bases of the junction left unmatched. Looked up from germline, CDR1 is LNHDA and CDR2 is SQIVND (reference sequence). CDR3 loop: CASSMSGTGSYTEAFF. The CDR3 nucleotides read TGTGCCAGTAGTATGTCCGGGACAGGGTCCTACACTGAAGCTTTCTTT.